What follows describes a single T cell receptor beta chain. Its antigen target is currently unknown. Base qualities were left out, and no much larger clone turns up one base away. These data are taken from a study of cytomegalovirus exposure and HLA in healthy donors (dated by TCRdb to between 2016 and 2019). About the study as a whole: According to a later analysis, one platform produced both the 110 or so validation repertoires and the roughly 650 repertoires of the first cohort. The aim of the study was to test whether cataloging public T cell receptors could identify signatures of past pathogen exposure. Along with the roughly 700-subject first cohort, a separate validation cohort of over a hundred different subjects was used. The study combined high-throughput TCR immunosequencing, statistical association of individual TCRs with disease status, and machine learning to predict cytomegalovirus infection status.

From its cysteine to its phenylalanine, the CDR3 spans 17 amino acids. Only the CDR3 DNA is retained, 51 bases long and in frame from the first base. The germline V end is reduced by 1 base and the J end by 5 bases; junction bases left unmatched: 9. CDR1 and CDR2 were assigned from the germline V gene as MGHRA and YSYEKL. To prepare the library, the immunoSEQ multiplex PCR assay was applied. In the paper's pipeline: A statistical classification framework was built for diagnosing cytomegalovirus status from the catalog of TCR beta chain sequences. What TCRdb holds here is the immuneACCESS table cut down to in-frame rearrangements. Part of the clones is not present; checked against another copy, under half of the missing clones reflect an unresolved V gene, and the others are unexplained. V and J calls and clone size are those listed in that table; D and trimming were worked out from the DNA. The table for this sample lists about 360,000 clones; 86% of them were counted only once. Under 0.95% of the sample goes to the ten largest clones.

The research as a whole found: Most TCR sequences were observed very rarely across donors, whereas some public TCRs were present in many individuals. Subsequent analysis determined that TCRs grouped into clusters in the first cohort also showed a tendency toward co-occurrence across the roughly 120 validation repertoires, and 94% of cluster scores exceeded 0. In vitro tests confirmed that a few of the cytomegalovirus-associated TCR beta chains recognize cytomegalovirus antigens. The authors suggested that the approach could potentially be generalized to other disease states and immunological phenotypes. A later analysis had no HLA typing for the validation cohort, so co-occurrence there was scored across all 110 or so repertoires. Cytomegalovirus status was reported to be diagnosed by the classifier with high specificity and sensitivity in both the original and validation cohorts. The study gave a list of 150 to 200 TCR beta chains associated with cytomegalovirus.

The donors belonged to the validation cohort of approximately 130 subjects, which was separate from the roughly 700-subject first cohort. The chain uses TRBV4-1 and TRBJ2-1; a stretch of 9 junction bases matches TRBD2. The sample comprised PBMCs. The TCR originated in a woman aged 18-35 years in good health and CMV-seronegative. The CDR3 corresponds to CASSQASTSGPDNEQFF. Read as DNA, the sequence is TGCGCCAGCAGCCAAGCATCCACTAGCGGGCCCGACAATGAGCAGTTCTTC.